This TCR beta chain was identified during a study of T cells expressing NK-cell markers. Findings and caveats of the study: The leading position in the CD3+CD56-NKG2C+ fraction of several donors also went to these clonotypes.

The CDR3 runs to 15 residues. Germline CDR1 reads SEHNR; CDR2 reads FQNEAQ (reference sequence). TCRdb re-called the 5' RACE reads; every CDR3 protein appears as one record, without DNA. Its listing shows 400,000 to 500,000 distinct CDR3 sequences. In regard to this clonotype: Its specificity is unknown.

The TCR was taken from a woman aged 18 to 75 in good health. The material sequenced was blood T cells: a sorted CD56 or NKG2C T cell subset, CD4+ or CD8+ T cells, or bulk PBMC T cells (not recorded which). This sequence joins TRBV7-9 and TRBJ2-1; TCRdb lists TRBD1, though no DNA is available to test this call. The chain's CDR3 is CASSSPTGAYNEQFF.